The clone carrying this T cell receptor (beta chain) was seen just once. Antigen: not known. The sample belongs to a study of breast tumors, draining lymph nodes, adjacent tissues. Study-level results: The lymph node origin of tumor T cells was framed as consistent with a hypothesis, not demonstrated. Tumor TCR diversity was below lymph nodes but above nontumor tissue. Luminal-like breast cancer showed significantly greater tumor-nontumor repertoire similarity than basal-like breast cancer did.

Germline CDR1 reads WSHSY; CDR2 reads SAAADI. The CDR3 loop spans 17 amino acids. V was cut by 6 bases and J by 1 base, with 21 bases left in between. MiXCR was run by TCRdb on the multiplex PCR reads, yielding one entry per CDR3 protein. The sample has 50,000 to 75,000 distinct CDR3 sequences, 57% seen once. The sequence was obtained from a female donor with breast cancer. Some clones in this sample may be carry-over from other donors' samples. The chain links TRBV10-2 to TRBJ1-2; D possibly corresponds to TRBD1 (5 bases). Sequencing was carried out using breast tumor tissue. CDR3 loop: CASSRLAETEVNYGYTF. As DNA, the CDR3 is TGCGCCAGCAGCCGACTAGCGGAGACAGAAGTTAACTATGGCTACACCTTC.